This T cell receptor (beta chain) is from a study of cytomegalovirus exposure and HLA in healthy donors. Study-wide results and caveats: CMV serostatus alone was available as immune exposure information. Prediction of most subjects' HLA-A and HLA-B alleles by TCR beta sequences was reportedly accurate. V segments that were indistinguishable, TRBV6-2 and TRBV6-3 among them, were omitted from analysis.

Points on this clone: Its cognate antigen is unknown.

Trimming cost V 3 bases and J 4 bases; bases outside gene matches: 13. The germline V gene encodes CDR1 MGHRA and CDR2 YSYEKL. The CDR3 extends over 17 amino acids. Primers for the PCR totalled 60 Vbeta and 13 Jbeta. In the original workflow: Approximately 83 million unique TCR beta chains, roughly 11 million shared, were counted in a later analysis. The repertoire was sequenced with immunoSEQ multiplex PCR; TCRdb's copy has only in-frame clones and lacks some. That table is the source of V, J and clone size, and D and trimming were worked out from the DNA. This table holds about 150,000 clones, about 88% found once.

The sequence was collected from a woman younger than 35 in good health and CMV-seronegative. J is TRBJ2-5 and V is TRBV4-1; TRBD2 agrees at 8 bases. Sample: PBMCs. The CDR3 protein is CASSHNPIGGGAETQYF. CDR3 in DNA: TGCGCCAGCAGCCACAACCCCATCGGGGGGGGCGCAGAGACCCAGTACTTC.